Listed here are 5 T cell receptor beta chains from one sample, sequenced in a study of blood T cell repertoires in COVID-19. Using immunoSEQ multiplex PCR, the repertoire was profiled, and TCRdb retains in-frame clones only, with some absent. The sample has 140,000 or so clones, about 87% seen once. Material for sequencing was PBMCs or T cells enriched from blood (not recorded which). These receptors were taken from a man aged 55 to 70 who had recovered from COVID-19.

V usage is TRBV19 and J usage is TRBJ1-5; D is possibly TRBD1 (5 bases). Trimming stripped 8 bases from V and 6 bases from J, with 17 bases between. This CDR3 spans 14 amino acids. Germline V gene sequence: CDR1 LNHDA, CDR2 SQIVND (reference sequence). The CDR3 bases are TGTGCCAGTCTACCCAGGGAGGTATTTCAGCCCCAGCATTTT. Residues: CASLPREVFQPQHF.

Only a few counts were recorded for this clone. V usage is TRBV28 and J usage is TRBJ1-2, with 9 bases identical to TRBD1. V shed 6 bases, J shed 4 bases, and the junction held 6 bases outside the gene matches. The CDR3 runs 14 residues. The germline gives CDR1 MDHEN, CDR2 SYDVKM. The CDR3 nucleotides are TGTGCCAGCAGACCCAGGACAGGGGCCTATGGCTACACCTTC. Residues: CASRPRTGAYGYTF.

The rearrangement uses TRBV25-1 and TRBJ2-5; D not resolved. Per germline, CDR1 MGHDK and CDR2 SYGVNS. The V gene lost 3 bases and the J gene lost 4 bases, with 12 bases spanning the gap. The CDR3 sequence is 14 residues long. Here the CDR3 DNA reads TGTGCCAGCAGTGATCGCGCTCTAGGAGAGACCCAGTACTTC. This sequence encodes CASSDRALGETQYF.

The chain uses TRBV7-6 and TRBJ1-3; tentative D call: TRBD1 (6 bases). CDR3 length: 18 amino acids. Germline V gene data show CDR1 as SGHVS and CDR2 as FNYEAQ. Trimming pared 0 bases from V and 0 bases from J, leaving 15 bases between. The chain's CDR3 is CASSLAVSRGGSGNTIYF. Written as DNA, the CDR3 is TGTGCCAGCAGCTTAGCGGTTTCTAGAGGGGGCTCTGGAAACACCATATATTTT. The variable domain in full, completed from reference TRBV7-6 and TRBJ1-3, reads GAGVSQSPRYKVTKRGQDVALRCDPISGHVSLYWYRQALGQGPEFLTYFNYEAQQDKSGLPNDRFSAERPEGSISTLTIQRTEQRDSAMYRCASSLAVSRGGSGNTIYFGEGSWLTVV.

J is TRBJ1-2 and V is TRBV6-5; a weak D match, TRBD1 (5 bases). CDR3 length: 13 amino acids. The germline gives CDR1 MNHEY, CDR2 SVGAGI. V was trimmed by 7 bases and J by 4 bases, leaving 13 bases between them. CDR3 sequence reads: CASIPGVGYGYTF. The CDR3 coding sequence is TGTGCCAGCATCCCGGGGGTTGGCTATGGCTACACCTTC.